This entry lists 26 T cell receptor beta chains sequenced from one sample in a study of shared clonotypes between healthy human individuals. Assay: immunoSEQ multiplex PCR; the TCRdb copy retains only in-frame clones and omits some. The sample records about 520,000 clones, over 70% being singletons. The sequenced sample consisted of PBMCs. The origin of the receptors is a middle-aged woman in good health. Some clones in this sample may be carry-over from other donors' samples.

Only a few counts were recorded for this clone. This chain connects TRBV5-6 to TRBJ2-4; possible D gene TRBD1, 5 bases. The CDR3 spans 14 residues. Trimming removed 2 bases at V and 2 bases at J, with 8 bases between. CDR1 SGHDT and CDR2 YYEEEE come from the germline V gene. CDR3 amino acids: CASSFQGTKNIQYF. The CDR3 DNA follows: TGTGCCAGCAGCTTTCAGGGAACCAAAAACATTCAGTACTTC.

In this sample, this clone turned up a few times. V gene TRBV6-5 combines with J gene TRBJ1-1; weak D call: TRBD1 (6 bases). Trimming stripped 6 bases from V and 4 bases from J, with 12 bases between. The length of the CDR3 is 13 residues. From germline, CDR1 is MNHEY and CDR2 SVGAGI. CDR3: CASRNDRITEAFF. The CDR3 DNA reads TGTGCCAGCAGGAACGACAGGATCACTGAAGCTTTCTTT.

This clone came up once. A far larger clone is off by one base, so a read error is likely. This rearrangement joins TRBV5-4 to TRBJ2-5; 8 nucleotides match TRBD1. From germline, CDR1 is SGHNT and CDR2 YYREEE (reference sequence). This CDR3 has 15 residues. Trimming removed 3 bases from V and 4 bases from J; junction bases left unmatched: 8. The chain's CDR3 is CASSCRQGIGETQYF. CDR3 coding DNA: TGTGCCAGCAGCTGTAGACAGGGGATAGGAGAGACCCAGTACTTC. Full variable domain (remainder filled in from reference TRBV5-4 and TRBJ2-5): ETGVTQSPTHLIKTRGQQVTLRCSSQSGHNTVSWYQQALGQGPQFIFQYYREEENGRGNFPPRFSGLQFPNYSSELNVNALELDDSALYLCASSCRQGIGETQYFGPGTRLLVL.

Notes on this clone: Since a far larger clone is one base different, this is likely a read error. The chain couples TRBV18 to TRBJ1-5; no reliable D call. The CDR3 has 14 residues. The germline V gene encodes CDR1 KGHSH and CDR2 LQKENI. The CDR3 nucleotides read TGTACCAGCTCAGAGGCCTATAGCAATCAGCCCCAGCATTTT. As protein: CTSSEAYSNQPQHF.

The rearrangement joins TRBV9 to TRBJ1-5; possibly TRBD1 for D (5 bases). Germline CDR1 reads SGDLS; CDR2 reads YYNGEE. This CDR3 contains 15 residues. The germline V and J ends were trimmed by 0 bases and 6 bases, with 13 bases remaining between them. The CDR3 loop is CASSVDGARGQPQHF. CDR3 coding DNA: TGTGCCAGCAGCGTAGACGGGGCACGCGGTCAGCCCCAGCATTTT.

This clone was recorded a few times. It may be a read error: a sequence one base away is much more abundant. The rearrangement links TRBV18 to TRBJ2-7; D gene uncertain. V was trimmed by 3 bases and J by 7 bases, leaving 10 bases between them. Germline CDR1 and CDR2: KGHSH and LQKENI. There are 12 residues in the CDR3. DNA of the CDR3: TGTGCCAGCTCACCCCTAGTGGGTGAGCAGTACTTC. This codes for CASSPLVGEQYF.

The chain employs TRBV5-6 and TRBJ1-4; D is undetermined. This CDR3 region has 14 residues. Trimming stripped 4 bases from V and 4 bases from J, with 11 bases between. Germline lookup yields CDR1 SGHDT and CDR2 YYEEEE. The CDR3 nucleotides are TGTGCCAGCAGCGGAGGACGGCATAATGAAAAACTGTTTTTT. As protein: CASSGGRHNEKLFF.

V and J are TRBV30 and TRBJ2-1; D not certain. V lost 2 bases and J lost 5, with 10 bases in between. The CDR3 spans 13 residues. Germline V CDR1 and CDR2: GTSNPN, SVGIG (reference sequence). CDR3 DNA sequence: TGTGCCTGGAGTCGTCTCCGGGACAATGAGCAGTTCTTC. This codes for CAWSRLRDNEQFF.

This clone is medium-sized (0.01 to 0.1%). The chain has TRBV6-4 and TRBJ1-2; TRBD1 aligns across 7 bases. The V segment lost 5 bases and the J segment 1 base; nucleotides outside the gene matches: 4. Germline V gives CDR1 MRHNA, CDR2 SNTAGT. The CDR3 contains 14 residues. CDR3 in amino acids: CASSRDRSNYGYTF. CDR3 nucleotides: TGTGCCAGCAGTCGGGACAGAAGTAACTATGGCTACACCTTC.

The chain combines TRBV7-9 with TRBJ1-1, with 7 positions matching TRBD1. The ends lost 7 bases at V and 1 base at J; junction bases unmatched: 15. The germline V gene has CDR1 SEHNR and CDR2 FQNEAQ (reference sequence). The CDR3 covers 17 residues. DNA for the CDR3: TGTGCCAGCAACCCCCCCGGAAGGGACAGCACGAACACTGAAGCTTTCTTT. This translates into CASNPPGRDSTNTEAFF.

The V gene is TRBV28, the J gene TRBJ2-3; possible D gene TRBD2, 6 bases. The CDR3 is 14 amino acids. V was trimmed by 9 bases and J by 1 base, leaving 14 bases between them. Germline values: CDR1 MDHEN, CDR2 SYDVKM. DNA of the CDR3: TGTGCCAGTACCCTAGCGTTCGGCACAGATACGCAGTATTTT. It translates to CASTLAFGTDTQYF.

On this clone itself: A far larger clone is one nucleotide away, so this likely arose from a read error. V usage is TRBV29-1 and J usage is TRBJ2-7; tentative D call: TRBD1 (5 bases). Germline CDR1 SQVTM, CDR2 ANQGSEA. Deletions cut 5 bases from V and 12 bases from J, with 17 bases between. This CDR3 comprises 11 residues. The CDR3 DNA sequence: TGCAGCGTTTATCTCGACAGTCGGTCGTACTTC. This sequence encodes CSVYLDSRSYF.

The rearrangement joins TRBV21-1 to TRBJ1-5; no check of the table's D call, TRBD1, against the DNA was made. TRBV21-1 is deemed a pseudogene. CDR3 length: 17 amino acids. The CDR3 DNA follows: TGTGCCAGCAGCAAATGGGGACAGGACGTAAGCAATCAGCCCCAGCATTTT. Protein sequence: CASSKWGQDVSNQPQHF.

For this clone: A far larger clone is a single base away, which makes a read error likely. The V and J genes are TRBV5-6 and TRBJ1-4; a possible D gene is TRBD1 (6 bases). Trimming stripped 4 bases from V and 8 bases from J, with 15 bases between. The CDR3 has 14 residues. Looked up from germline, CDR1 is SGHDT and CDR2 is YYEEEE. The CDR3 here is CASSQQGVGEKLFF. CDR3 coding DNA: TGTGCCAGCAGCCAACAGGGAGTAGGGGAAAAACTGTTTTTT.

The chain combines TRBV2 with TRBJ2-1, with 10 bases identical to TRBD1. Germline trimming cut 6 bases from V and 4 bases from J; bases unmatched to any gene: 6. CDR3 size: 15 residues. CDR1 and CDR2 (germline): SNHLY, FYNNEI. This CDR3 reads CASRMDRGEYNEQFF. CDR3 DNA: TGTGCCAGCAGAATGGACAGGGGGGAGTACAATGAGCAGTTCTTC.

Concerning this clone itself: Since a much larger clone is just one base distant, this may be a read error. The sample carries other DNA sequences with the same CDR3. J is TRBJ1-2 and V is TRBV19; possible D gene TRBD1, 5 bases. Trimming took off 6 bases at V and 8 bases at J, with 31 bases between the two ends. Germline CDR1 LNHDA, CDR2 SQIVND (reference sequence). The CDR3 is made up of 18 amino acids. The CDR3 loop is CASSISSPFSSDMGGYTF. The CDR3 DNA is TGTGCCAGTAGCATATCTTCCCCATTCTCTTCGGACATGGGAGGCTACACCTTC.

The V call is TRBV6-1, the J call TRBJ2-5, with TRBD2 identical over 14 bases. This CDR3 is 15 amino acids long. V gave up 5 bases and J gave up 4 bases; unmatched junction bases: 3. CDR1 and CDR2 from the germline V gene are MNHNS and SASEGT. The CDR3 protein is CASSTGLAGAETQYF. In DNA, the CDR3 is TGTGCCAGCAGTACGGGACTAGCGGGAGCAGAGACCCAGTACTTC.

For this clone: A far larger clone lies a single base away; this is likely a read error. The rearrangement links TRBV2 to TRBJ2-7; unclear D gene. Trimming cost V 6 bases and J 10 bases, with 16 bases left between them. This CDR3 is built from 12 residues. The germline V gene has CDR1 SNHLY and CDR2 FYNNEI. The CDR3 bases are TGTGCCAGCAGGGGATTACAAGAGGCCCAGTACTTC. As protein: CASRGLQEAQYF.

The rearrangement links TRBV9 to TRBJ2-1; D tentatively fits TRBD1 or TRBD2 (7 bases each). V was pared by 4 bases and J by 7 bases, with 15 bases between. This CDR3 comprises 14 residues. CDR1 and CDR2 from the germline V gene are SGDLS and YYNGEE. Here the CDR3 DNA reads TGTGCCAGCAGCCTCCGACAGGGAGGGAATGAGCAGTTCTTC. Amino acids: CASSLRQGGNEQFF.

J is TRBJ1-4 and V is TRBV28; D unclear. Germline CDR1 is MDHEN and CDR2 is SYDVKM. The length of the CDR3 is 12 residues. V lost 2 bases, J lost 11 bases, and 9 bases lay in between. The CDR3 DNA reads TGTGCCAGCAGTTTACGGGAGAGCAAACTGTTTTTT. Its translation: CASSLRESKLFF. Combining the CDR3 with reference TRBV28 and TRBJ1-4 gives the whole variable domain DVKVTQSSRYLVKRTGEKVFLECVQDMDHENMFWYRQDPGLGLRLIYFSYDVKMKEKGDIPEGYSVSREKKERFSLILESASTNQTSMYLCASSLRESKLFFGSGTQLSVL.

This clone was recorded at least ten times. The chain recombines TRBV27 with TRBJ1-5; a possible D gene is TRBD1 (6 bases). The CDR3 has 15 amino acids. Trimming took 5 bases from V and 6 from J, leaving 17 bases between them. Germline CDR1 and CDR2: MNHEY and SMNVEV (reference sequence). This CDR3 is CASSKGDIEGQPQHF. In DNA form, the CDR3 reads TGTGCCAGCAGTAAAGGGGACATTGAGGGTCAGCCCCAGCATTTT.

The chain recombines TRBV12-5 with TRBJ1-1, with a possible D match to TRBD1 (5 bases). Trimming took 0 bases from V and 3 from J, leaving 14 bases between them. The germline V gene encodes CDR1 LGHNT and CDR2 FRNRAP. The CDR3 consists of 16 residues. The CDR3 DNA reads as TGTGCTAGTGGTTTGGTACTCCCAGGGATCGACACTGAAGCTTTCTTT. It is translated as CASGLVLPGIDTEAFF.

The CDR3: CASSPSRGTNTEAFF. CDR3 in DNA: TGTGCCAGCTCACCCTCACGGGGAACGAACACTGAAGCTTTCTTT. The V call is TRBV18, the J call TRBJ1-1; no clear D gene. Germline CDR1 KGHSH, CDR2 LQKENI. V was clipped by 3 bases and J by 1 base, with 12 bases between them. This CDR3 contains 15 residues. The complete variable domain, with remaining parts taken from reference TRBV18 and TRBJ1-1, reads NAGVMQNPRHLVRRRGQEARLRCSPMKGHSHVYWYRQLPEEGLKFMVYLQKENIIDESGMPKERFSAEFPKEGPSILRIQQVVRGDSAAYFCASSPSRGTNTEAFFGQGTRLTVV.

The rearrangement links TRBV28 to TRBJ1-2; D is perhaps TRBD1 (5 bases). The CDR3 runs to 14 residues. Germline V lookup: CDR1 MDHEN, CDR2 SYDVKM. V gave up 6 bases and J gave up 1 base, with 12 bases separating them. The CDR3 DNA reads TGTGCCAGCAGGGCGGCCGACAGTAACTATGGCTACACCTTC. Translation gives CASRAADSNYGYTF.

The chain combines TRBV9 with TRBJ2-1; TRBD2 matches at 10 bases. CDR1 is SGDLS, CDR2 YYNGEE, per germline. The junction had 16 bases not matched to a gene; V was cut back by 4 bases and J by 9 bases. This CDR3 spans 17 amino acids. The CDR3 is CASSSYRGLATDGEQFF. DNA of the CDR3: TGTGCCAGCAGCTCCTATAGGGGACTAGCGACGGACGGTGAGCAGTTCTTC.

This CDR3 is CASSFSGREQYF. CDR3 in DNA: TGTGCCAGCAGTTTCTCTGGGAGGGAGCAGTACTTC. V is TRBV28 and J is TRBJ2-7; D possibly corresponds to TRBD2 (6 bases). The CDR3 consists of 12 residues. V was cut by 3 bases and J by 7 bases, with 10 bases left in between. CDR1 is MDHEN, CDR2 SYDVKM, per germline. The complete variable domain, with remaining parts taken from reference TRBV28 and TRBJ2-7, reads DVKVTQSSRYLVKRTGEKVFLECVQDMDHENMFWYRQDPGLGLRLIYFSYDVKMKEKGDIPEGYSVSREKKERFSLILESASTNQTSMYLCASSFSGREQYFGPGTRLTVT.